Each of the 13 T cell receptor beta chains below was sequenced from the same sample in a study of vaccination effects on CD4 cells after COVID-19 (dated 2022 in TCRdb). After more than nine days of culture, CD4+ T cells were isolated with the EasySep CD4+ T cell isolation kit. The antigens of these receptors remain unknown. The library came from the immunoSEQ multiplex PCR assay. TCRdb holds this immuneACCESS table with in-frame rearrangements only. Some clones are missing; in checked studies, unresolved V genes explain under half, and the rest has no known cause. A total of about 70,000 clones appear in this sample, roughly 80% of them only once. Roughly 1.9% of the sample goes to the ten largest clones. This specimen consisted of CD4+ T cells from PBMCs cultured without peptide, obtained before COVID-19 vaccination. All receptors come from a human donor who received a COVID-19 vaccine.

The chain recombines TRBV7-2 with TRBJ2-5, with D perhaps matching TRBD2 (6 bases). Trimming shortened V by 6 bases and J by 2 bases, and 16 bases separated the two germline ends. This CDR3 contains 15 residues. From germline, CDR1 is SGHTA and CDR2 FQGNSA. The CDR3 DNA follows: TGTGCCAGCAGACCCCCTATAGCGGCGCAAGAGACCCAGTACTTC. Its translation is CASRPPIAAQETQYF.

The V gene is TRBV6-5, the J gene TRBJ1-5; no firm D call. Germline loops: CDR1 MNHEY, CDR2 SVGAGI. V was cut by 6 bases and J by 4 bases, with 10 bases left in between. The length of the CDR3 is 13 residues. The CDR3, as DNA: TGTGCCAGCAGGGGTCGCGAAAATCAGCCCCAGCATTTT. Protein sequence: CASRGRENQPQHF.

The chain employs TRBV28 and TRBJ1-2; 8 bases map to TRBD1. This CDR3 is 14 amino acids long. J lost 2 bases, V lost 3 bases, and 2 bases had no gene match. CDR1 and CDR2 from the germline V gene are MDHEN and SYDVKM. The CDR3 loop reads CASSLAGGNYGYTF. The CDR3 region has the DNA TGTGCCAGCAGTTTGGCAGGGGGCAACTATGGCTACACCTTC.

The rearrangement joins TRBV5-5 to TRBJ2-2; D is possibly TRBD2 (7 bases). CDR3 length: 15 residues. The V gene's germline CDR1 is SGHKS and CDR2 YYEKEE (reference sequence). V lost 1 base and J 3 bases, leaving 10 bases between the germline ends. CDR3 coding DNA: TGTGCCAGCAGCTTGTTAGGGGGGGACACCGGGGAGCTGTTTTTT. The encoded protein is CASSLLGGDTGELFF.

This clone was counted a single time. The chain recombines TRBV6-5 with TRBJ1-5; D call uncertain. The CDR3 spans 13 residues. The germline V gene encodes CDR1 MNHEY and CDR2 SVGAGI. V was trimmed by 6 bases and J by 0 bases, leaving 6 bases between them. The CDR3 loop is CASSFYSNQPQHF. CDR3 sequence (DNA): TGTGCCAGCAGCTTCTATAGCAATCAGCCCCAGCATTTT.

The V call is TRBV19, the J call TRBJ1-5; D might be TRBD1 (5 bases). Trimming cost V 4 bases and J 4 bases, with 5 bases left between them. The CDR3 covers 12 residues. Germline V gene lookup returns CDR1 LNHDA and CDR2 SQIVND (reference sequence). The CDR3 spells CASSRGNQPQHF. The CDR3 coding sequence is TGTGCCAGTAGTAGGGGGAATCAGCCCCAGCATTTT.

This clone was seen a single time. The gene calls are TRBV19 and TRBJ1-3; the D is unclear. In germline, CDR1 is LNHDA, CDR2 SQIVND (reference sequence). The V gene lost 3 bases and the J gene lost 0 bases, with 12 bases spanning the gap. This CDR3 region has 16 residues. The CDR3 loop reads CASSMDTPISGNTIYF. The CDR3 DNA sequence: TGTGCCAGTAGTATGGATACACCCATCTCTGGAAACACCATATATTTT.

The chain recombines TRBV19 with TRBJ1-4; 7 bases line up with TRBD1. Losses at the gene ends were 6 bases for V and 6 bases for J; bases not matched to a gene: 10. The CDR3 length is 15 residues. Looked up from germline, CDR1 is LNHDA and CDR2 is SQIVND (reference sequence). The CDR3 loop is CASSLRQGGDEKLFF. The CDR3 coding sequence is TGTGCCAGTAGCCTTCGACAGGGTGGTGATGAAAAACTGTTTTTT. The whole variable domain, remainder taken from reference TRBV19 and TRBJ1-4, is DGGITQSPKYLFRKEGQNVTLSCEQNLNHDAMYWYRQDPGQGLRLIYYSQIVNDFQKGDIAEGYSVSREKKESFPLTVTSAQKNPTAFYLCASSLRQGGDEKLFFGSGTQLSVL.

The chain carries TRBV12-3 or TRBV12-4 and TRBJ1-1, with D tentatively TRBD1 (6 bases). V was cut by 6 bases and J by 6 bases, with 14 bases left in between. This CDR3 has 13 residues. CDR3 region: CASSQGLWAEAFF. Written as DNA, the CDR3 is TGTGCCAGCAGCCAGGGGTTATGGGCTGAAGCTTTCTTT.

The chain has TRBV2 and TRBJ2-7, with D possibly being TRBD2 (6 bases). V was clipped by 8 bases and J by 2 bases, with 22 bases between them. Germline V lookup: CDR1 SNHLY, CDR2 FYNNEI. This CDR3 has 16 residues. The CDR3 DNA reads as TGTGCCAGCGGGGGAGCCGGAGGGACGGTAACCTACGAGCAGTACGTC. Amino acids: CASGGAGGTVTYEQYV.

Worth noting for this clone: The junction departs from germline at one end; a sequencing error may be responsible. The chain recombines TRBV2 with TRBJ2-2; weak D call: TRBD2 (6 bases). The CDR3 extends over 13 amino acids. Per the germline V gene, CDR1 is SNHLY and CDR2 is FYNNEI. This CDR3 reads CASKRAVSGGLFF. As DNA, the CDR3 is TGTGCCAGCAAACGTGCTGTCTCCGGGGGGCTGTTTTTT.

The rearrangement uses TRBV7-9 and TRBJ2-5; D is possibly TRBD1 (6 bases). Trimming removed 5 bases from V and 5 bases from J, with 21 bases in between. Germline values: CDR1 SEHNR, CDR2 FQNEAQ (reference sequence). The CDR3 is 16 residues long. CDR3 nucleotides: TGTGCCAGCAGCGCGGGCTGGAGCAGGGGAGAGGAGACCCAGTACTTC. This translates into CASSAGWSRGEETQYF. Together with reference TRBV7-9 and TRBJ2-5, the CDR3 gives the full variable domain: DTGVSQNPRHKITKRGQNVTFRCDPISEHNRLYWYRQTLGQGPEFLTYFQNEAQLEKSRLLSDRFSAERPKGSFSTLEIQRTEQGDSAMYLCASSAGWSRGEETQYFGPGTRLLVL.

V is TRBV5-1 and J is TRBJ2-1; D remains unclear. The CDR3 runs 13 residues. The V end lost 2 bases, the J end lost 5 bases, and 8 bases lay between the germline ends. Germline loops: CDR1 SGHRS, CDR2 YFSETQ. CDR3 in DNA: TGCGCCAGCAGCTTTTCCATAAACAATGAGCAGTTCTTC. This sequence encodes CASSFSINNEQFF.